This T cell receptor (beta chain) emerged from a study of blood T cell repertoires in COVID-19. Looking at the study overall: The United States, Italy and Spain were the sources of the acute and convalescent COVID-19 samples. Nucleic acid was either cDNA or gDNA, and it came from T cells, B-cell-depleted T cells, or PBMCs.

In the original analysis: Reference gene primer amplification gave estimated nucleated cell counts. The repertoire was sequenced with immunoSEQ multiplex PCR; TCRdb's copy has only in-frame clones and lacks some. V and J calls and clone size are copied from that table; D and trimming were computed from the DNA. The repertoire holds around 71,000 clones, with about 79% as singletons. The CDR3 consists of 15 residues. Per germline, CDR1 LNHDA and CDR2 SQIVND (reference sequence). V gave up 4 bases and J gave up 7 bases, with 17 bases separating them. The receptor was isolated from a man between 65 and 85 years old with acute or convalescent COVID-19. Specimen: peripheral blood. The V call is TRBV19, the J call TRBJ1-5, with D possibly matching TRBD1 (5 bases). The CDR3, as DNA: TGTGCCAGTAGTAGGCAGGAAGGGGCTGGACAGCCCCAGCATTTT. It translates to CASSRQEGAGQPQHF.